The 28 T cell receptor beta chains listed next were all sequenced from one sample in a study of ipilimumab plus nivolumab after autologous stem cell transplantation. Clones were read by immunoSEQ multiplex PCR, and TCRdb kept only the in-frame ones, dropping some. Of about 15,000 clones detected, about 70% appear once; the ten largest clones hold more than 9%. Sequenced material: PBMCs, taken in a trial of ipilimumab plus nivolumab as post-transplant consolidation. The receptors were gathered from a male donor with primary mediastinal lymphoma.

CDR3 DNA sequence: TGTGCCAGCAGTTTAGCGGGAGGTATGGGGACCCAGTACTTC. Its protein is CASSLAGGMGTQYF. This chain uses TRBV27 with TRBJ2-5; TRBD2 aligns across 8 bases. V lost 2 bases and J lost 7; bases outside the gene matches: 6. The CDR3 is made up of 14 amino acids. Germline V lookup: CDR1 MNHEY, CDR2 SMNVEV (reference sequence).

The chain links TRBV18 to TRBJ2-1; D possibly corresponds to TRBD2 (5 bases). Germline values: CDR1 KGHSH, CDR2 LQKENI. Trimming left V 1 base short and J 5 bases short, with 6 bases between. The CDR3 is 13 amino acids. CDR3 nucleotide sequence: TGTGCCAGCTCACCACAGGAGGACAATGAGCAGTTCTTC. It codes for CASSPQEDNEQFF.

The chain is built from TRBV6-6 and TRBJ1-1; 7 positions match TRBD1. The V and J ends lost 10 bases and 1 base, in that order; junction bases with no gene match: 9. The CDR3 consists of 14 residues. In germline, CDR1 is MNHNY, CDR2 SVGAGI (reference sequence). Here the CDR3 reads CATREQGSNTEAFF. CDR3 coding DNA: TGTGCCACCAGAGAACAGGGGTCGAACACTGAAGCTTTCTTT.

V is TRBV18 and J is TRBJ1-5, with a possible D match to TRBD1 (5 bases). Trimming removed 1 base at V and 2 bases at J, with 15 bases between. CDR3 length equals 17 residues. Germline V gives CDR1 KGHSH, CDR2 LQKENI. The CDR3 spells CASSPQSGGGGNQPQHF. Written as DNA, the CDR3 is TGTGCCAGCTCACCACAGAGTGGAGGAGGGGGCAATCAGCCCCAGCATTTT. Full variable domain (remainder filled in from reference TRBV18 and TRBJ1-5): NAGVMQNPRHLVRRRGQEARLRCSPMKGHSHVYWYRQLPEEGLKFMVYLQKENIIDESGMPKERFSAEFPKEGPSILRIQQVVRGDSAAYFCASSPQSGGGGNQPQHFGDGTRLSIL.

A single count supports this clone. The V and J genes are TRBV15 and TRBJ2-1; 8 nucleotides agree with TRBD1. The CDR3 has 15 amino acids. Looked up from germline, CDR1 is LNHNV and CDR2 is YYDKDF (reference sequence). The ends lost 5 bases at V and 5 bases at J; junction bases unmatched: 8. Here the CDR3 reads CATSPRTGSHNEQFF. The CDR3 DNA sequence: TGTGCCACCAGCCCGCGGACAGGGTCCCACAATGAGCAGTTCTTC.

V usage is TRBV5-1 and J usage is TRBJ2-5; a weak D match, TRBD1 (5 bases). Trimming removed 0 bases from V and 1 base from J, with 7 bases in between. The CDR3 length is 14 residues. The V gene's germline CDR1 is SGHRS and CDR2 YFSETQ. The CDR3 nucleotides read TGCGCCAGCAGCTTGGGACAGTTCCAAGAGACCCAGTACTTC. It codes for CASSLGQFQETQYF.

This clone was detected a few times. Other DNA sequences in the sample encode the same CDR3. The chain has TRBV28 and TRBJ2-7; D not certain. V was shortened by 2 bases and J by 4 bases, with 3 bases between the two germline ends. This CDR3 comprises 11 residues. The germline V gene has CDR1 MDHEN and CDR2 SYDVKM. CDR3 DNA: TGTGCCAGCAGTTTAGGGTACGAGCAGTACTTC. Its protein is CASSLGYEQYF.

This chain uses TRBV2 with TRBJ2-3; 16 nucleotides align to TRBD2. V was pared by 8 bases and J by 4 bases, with 12 bases of the junction left unmatched. This CDR3 region has 18 residues. Germline CDR1 and CDR2: SNHLY and FYNNEI. The chain's CDR3 is CASPTTGLAGGPADTQYF. CDR3 DNA sequence: TGTGCCAGCCCAACGACGGGACTAGCGGGAGGGCCTGCAGATACGCAGTATTTT.

J is TRBJ2-1 and V is TRBV5-1; D call uncertain. The CDR3 is 15 residues long. V lost 4 bases and J 4 bases, leaving 15 bases between the germline ends. CDR1 is SGHRS, CDR2 YFSETQ, per germline. The CDR3 region has the DNA TGCGCCAGCAGCACTGACCTTACGGTTTACAATGAGCAGTTCTTC. It translates to CASSTDLTVYNEQFF. The full variable domain, with the rest looked up from reference TRBV5-1 and TRBJ2-1, is KAGVTQTPRYLIKTRGQQVTLSCSPISGHRSVSWYQQTPGQGLQFLFEYFSETQRNKGNFPGRFSGRQFSNSRSEMNVSTLELGDSALYLCASSTDLTVYNEQFFGPGTRLTVL.

This clone was counted a few times. This sequence joins TRBV2 and TRBJ2-5; TRBD2 agrees at 10 bases. The CDR3 has 14 amino acids. J gave up 5 bases and V 5 bases, and 5 bases lay outside the gene matches. CDR1 is SNHLY, CDR2 FYNNEI, per germline. The CDR3 DNA follows: TGTGCCAGCAGTAGCGGGGGGGCTGGGGAGACCCAGTACTTC. It translates to CASSSGGAGETQYF.

This clone was counted only a few times. The chain's CDR3 is CASSSRTGPNSGANVLTF. CDR3 in DNA: TGTGCCAGCAGCTCTCGGACAGGGCCCAACTCTGGGGCCAACGTCCTGACTTTC. The chain has TRBV7-9 and TRBJ2-6; TRBD1 aligns across 8 bases. Germline CDR1 and CDR2: SEHNR and FQNEAQ (reference sequence). J was trimmed by 0 bases and V by 4 bases; bases with no gene match: 8. The CDR3 consists of 18 residues.

The rearrangement links TRBV19 to TRBJ2-5; 11 nucleotides match TRBD1. The V and J ends lost 4 bases and 5 bases, in that order; junction bases with no gene match: 3. The CDR3 has 14 amino acids. The germline V gene has CDR1 LNHDA and CDR2 SQIVND (reference sequence). CDR3: CASSTGTGGETQYF. DNA of the CDR3: TGTGCCAGTAGTACTGGGACAGGGGGTGAGACCCAGTACTTC.

The chain joins TRBV6-1 to TRBJ1-6, with D unclear. CDR1 and CDR2 from the germline V gene are MNHNS and SASEGT. The CDR3 runs 13 residues. The V end lost 8 bases, the J end lost 9 bases, and 14 bases lay between the germline ends. The CDR3, as DNA: TGTGCCAGCGGATCAGCGGGCCCTTCACCCCTCCACTTT. This gives the protein CASGSAGPSPLHF.

The chain is built from TRBV5-1 and TRBJ2-1; 10 positions match TRBD2. The CDR3 is 15 amino acids. V was pared by 4 bases and J by 8 bases, with 9 bases of the junction left unmatched. Germline V CDR1 and CDR2: SGHRS, YFSETQ. As DNA, the CDR3 is TGCGCCAGCAGCCCTAGGGCTAGCGGGAGTGATGAGCAGTTCTTC. Translating it yields CASSPRASGSDEQFF.

The chain carries TRBV27 and TRBJ2-3; D may be TRBD1 (5 bases). CDR3 length: 13 residues. Germline CDR1 and CDR2: MNHEY and SMNVEV (reference sequence). Trimming shortened V by 2 bases and J by 2 bases, and 5 bases separated the two germline ends. The CDR3 region has the DNA TGTGCCAGCAGTTTAGGGGCCACAGATACGCAGTATTTT. Translating it yields CASSLGATDTQYF.

This clone was seen only a few times. This chain joins TRBV19 and TRBJ2-3; D is ambiguous. The V and J ends lost 3 bases and 12 bases respectively, with 16 bases between them. CDR1 LNHDA and CDR2 SQIVND come from the germline V gene (reference sequence). The CDR3 is 13 residues long. The CDR3 loop reads CASSMAHRAPQYF. The CDR3 DNA follows: TGTGCCAGTAGTATGGCCCACCGTGCCCCCCAGTATTTT.

The chain uses TRBV5-4 and TRBJ2-5; D ambiguous. The CDR3 is 13 amino acids. The V and J ends lost 5 bases and 5 bases respectively, with 13 bases between them. Germline assignment: CDR1 SGHNT and CDR2 YYREEE (reference sequence). DNA for the CDR3: TGTGCCAGCAGACTTGGTCCCCTGGAGACCCAGTACTTC. This sequence encodes CASRLGPLETQYF.

The V gene is TRBV6-1, the J gene TRBJ2-5, with 7 bases that match TRBD1. Looked up from germline, CDR1 is MNHNS and CDR2 is SASEGT. This CDR3 contains 15 residues. Trimming at V came to 6 bases and at J to 1 base, leaving 8 bases not matched to a gene. The CDR3 DNA reads TGTGCCAGCAGGGAAAGGACAGGTCCCCAAGAGACCCAGTACTTC. It specifies CASRERTGPQETQYF.

This clone has a single count. The V and J genes are TRBV5-4 and TRBJ1-1, with D maybe TRBD1 (5 bases). Germline CDR1 reads SGHNT; CDR2 reads YYREEE (reference sequence). The CDR3 covers 13 residues. Trimming took 4 bases from V and 3 from J, leaving 10 bases between them. As DNA, the CDR3 is TGTGCCAGCAGCGGTGGGGGGGACACTGAAGCTTTCTTT. Translated: CASSGGGDTEAFF.

The V and J genes are TRBV9 and TRBJ2-1; D is tentatively TRBD1 or TRBD2 (5 bases each). V was shortened by 5 bases and J by 5 bases, with 17 bases between the two germline ends. CDR1 is SGDLS, CDR2 YYNGEE, per germline. The CDR3 has 15 amino acids. The CDR3 sequence is CASSYGTLPNNEQFF. The CDR3 DNA is TGTGCCAGCAGTTATGGGACCCTACCAAACAATGAGCAGTTCTTC.

The chain combines TRBV2 with TRBJ2-2; D is unresolved. Trimming pared 7 bases from V and 8 bases from J, leaving 11 bases between. CDR3 length: 12 amino acids. Germline CDR1 is SNHLY and CDR2 is FYNNEI. CDR3 region: CASTLLGGELFF. In nucleotides, the CDR3 is TGTGCCAGCACTCTCTTGGGGGGGGAGCTGTTTTTT.

The chain employs TRBV28 and TRBJ2-7; 8 nucleotides align to TRBD1. The CDR3 loop spans 13 amino acids. V gave up 3 bases and J gave up 3 bases; unmatched junction bases: 1. Germline-derived CDR1 and CDR2 are MDHEN and SYDVKM. The CDR3 region is CASSLGQVYEQYF. CDR3 in DNA: TGTGCCAGCAGTTTGGGACAGGTCTACGAGCAGTACTTC.

The chain couples TRBV25-1 to TRBJ1-1; 10 bases fit TRBD1. CDR3 size: 12 residues. J gave up 11 bases and V 7 bases, and 7 bases lay outside the gene matches. Germline loops: CDR1 MGHDK, CDR2 SYGVNS. The CDR3 DNA sequence: TGTGCCAGCACCGGGACAGGGGTGGATGCTTTCTTT. It specifies CASTGTGVDAFF.

This clone is medium-sized in the sample. CDR3 nucleotide sequence: TGTGCCAGCACCCGCGGGCAGGGAAGTGAAAAACTGTTTTTT. The encoded protein is CASTRGQGSEKLFF. This chain uses TRBV2 with TRBJ1-4; a weak D match, TRBD1 (5 bases). V was clipped by 7 bases and J by 7 bases, with 16 bases between them. The CDR3 consists of 14 residues. Germline V gives CDR1 SNHLY, CDR2 FYNNEI.

The V call is TRBV28, the J call TRBJ2-2; no clear D gene. CDR1 and CDR2 (germline): MDHEN, SYDVKM. V lost 8 bases to trimming and J lost 0 bases, with 13 bases between them. The length of the CDR3 is 15 residues. As DNA, the CDR3 is TGTGCCAGCCTTAAGGTTGGAGCGAACACCGGGGAGCTGTTTTTT. Protein product: CASLKVGANTGELFF.

CDR3 nucleotides: TGCAGCGTCATTGGGGACAGGGCCGAGACCCAGTACTTC. Its protein is CSVIGDRAETQYF. This chain connects TRBV29-1 to TRBJ2-5; 9 positions agree with TRBD1. This CDR3 is 13 amino acids long. The trim removed 6 bases at V and 5 bases at J, leaving 7 bases unmatched. Germline-derived CDR1 and CDR2 are SQVTM and ANQGSEA.

The CDR3 DNA is TGTGCCAGCAGCTTAGGGAGACGGACTGGCTCTGAAGCTTTCTTT. Translated: CASSLGRRTGSEAFF. The rearrangement links TRBV5-6 to TRBJ1-1; no clear D. Trimming took 2 bases from V and 6 from J, leaving 17 bases between them. The germline CDR1 and CDR2 sequences are SGHDT and YYEEEE. This CDR3 has 15 amino acids. The whole variable domain, remainder taken from reference TRBV5-6 and TRBJ1-1, is DAGVTQSPTHLIKTRGQQVTLRCSPKSGHDTVSWYQQALGQGPQFIFQYYEEEERQRGNFPDRFSGHQFPNYSSELNVNALLLGDSALYLCASSLGRRTGSEAFFGQGTRLTVV.

This clone was counted once. The chain carries TRBV27 and TRBJ2-2; TRBD1 matches 7 bases. The V gene end was trimmed by 5 bases and the J gene end by 0 bases; junction bases not matched to a gene: 12. This CDR3 is 18 amino acids long. The germline V gene has CDR1 MNHEY and CDR2 SMNVEV (reference sequence). In DNA form, the CDR3 reads TGTGCCAGCAGTCCTACCCGGAGGACAGGACCGAACACCGGGGAGCTGTTTTTT. This gives the protein CASSPTRRTGPNTGELFF.